This TCR beta chain was found in a study of cytomegalovirus exposure and HLA in healthy donors. General study results and limits: The classifier, whose performance was assessed in both the original and validation cohorts, reportedly diagnosed cytomegalovirus status with high specificity and sensitivity.

The PCR made use of 60 Vbeta and 13 Jbeta primers. TCRdb's copy holds only in-frame clones and misses some; the assay was immunoSEQ multiplex PCR. The sample holds around 150,000 clones, 70% to 80% seen once. Of note for this clone: Its antigen is currently unknown.

J was trimmed by 1 base and V by 0 bases; bases with no gene match: 3. CDR1 is SGHRS and CDR2 is YFSETQ in the germline V gene. This CDR3 contains 15 residues. V is TRBV5-1 and J is TRBJ2-5, with TRBD1 matching 7 bases. The sequence was obtained from a middle-aged man in good health and CMV-seropositive. Sequencing was done on a sample of PBMCs. CDR3 coding DNA: TGCGCCAGCAGCTTGGGGGACAGTCTCCAAGAGACCCAGTACTTC. Amino acid sequence: CASSLGDSLQETQYF.